This record looks at one TCR beta chain sequence and its context. Its target is not known. Samples: about 28 days before transplant, then days 30, 100 and 180 after. These data come from a study of T cell clonotyping in hematopoietic cell transplantation. The table came from immunoSEQ multiplex PCR; TCRdb's copy has only in-frame clones and leaves some out. The profile covers several thousand clones, with roughly 94% appearing a single time and roughly 1.3% taken by the ten largest. In germline, CDR1 is SGHTA, CDR2 FQGNSA. The CDR3 has 17 residues. Trimming stripped 4 bases from V and 0 bases from J, with 19 bases between. Study outcomes and limitations: Higher Inverse Simpson Index values in graft donor and pretransplant recipient predicted broader posttransplant TCR diversity.

Here the sequenced sample was peripheral blood mononuclear cells, taken 30 days after allogeneic stem cell transplant. This clonotype was sampled from a male patient between 55 and 70 years old who had an allogeneic stem cell transplant from an unrelated donor, so T cells may come from the graft donor. Some clones in this sample may be carry-over from other donors' samples. The V call is TRBV7-2, the J call TRBJ2-7, with unresolved D. The CDR3 nucleotides read TGTGCCAGCAGCTACGTCGTCAGACAAGGAAACTCCTACGAGCAGTACTTC. This sequence encodes CASSYVVRQGNSYEQYF.